This section outlines one TCR beta chain sequence together with its context. Its specificity is not known. Deep TCR-beta sequencing used DNA from uncultured naive and memory CD4+ T cells. The method was immunoSEQ multiplex PCR; TCRdb's version includes in-frame clones alone and lacks a portion of them. This table holds 40,000 or so clones, approximately 85% found once. The data derive from a study of CD4 T cells in relation to SARS-CoV-2 and coronaviruses. For the study at large: Median patient age was around 40 years, spanning 21 to 72 years.

The CDR3 contains 12 residues. Germline CDR1 reads KGHDR; CDR2 reads SFDVKD. Trimming stripped 7 bases from V and 11 bases from J, with 15 bases between. The study's findings and limits: In roughly 60% of donors, memory CD4+ clonotypes crossrecognized SARS-CoV-2 and at least one common cold coronavirus spike.

The rearrangement joins TRBV24-1 to TRBJ2-3; D gene ambiguous. The clonotype originates from an adult with COVID-19. Source material: memory CD4+ T cells from PBMCs. In DNA form, the CDR3 reads TGTGCCACCAGGGGGTACCTCGGCGAGCAGTATTTT. Translated, it gives CATRGYLGEQYF.